Listed below are T cell receptor beta chains from one sample, sequenced in a study of blood T cells in healthy people across ages. TCRdb reprocessed the 5' RACE reads with MiXCR, giving one entry per CDR3 protein. The sample holds fewer than 800,000 distinct CDR3 sequences, around 21% seen once. The material sequenced was blood. These TCRs come from a man in his sixties or seventies in good health. CDR3s include the opening cysteine and the closing phenylalanine or tryptophan. The D gene is left open where the match is weak. Clone sizes are given selectively: once, few, many, or a class where the clone is expanded.

abundance	d_gene	v_gene	j_gene	CDR3nt	CDR3aa
few	-	TRBV4-2	TRBJ1-4	TGTGCCAGCAGCCAACGCGTACGGGCAACTAATGAAAAACTGTTTTTT	CASSQRVRATNEKLFF
-	TRBD1	TRBV5-5	TRBJ2-3	TGTGCCAGCAGCTTGGCCGGGACAGGGCGAGGCACAGATACGCAGTATTTT	CASSLAGTGRGTDTQYF
few	TRBD2	TRBV4-1	TRBJ2-3	TGCGCCAGCAGCCAAGATTGGGGGACTAGCGGGAGATCAAATACGCAGTATTTT	CASSQDWGTSGRSNTQYF
-	-	TRBV6-5	TRBJ2-4	TGTGCCAGCAGTGCTCGCGGGACATTACCCGCCAAAAACATTCAGTACTTC	CASSARGTLPAKNIQYF
few	-	TRBV7-8	TRBJ1-1	TGTGCCAGCAGCTTCGGCCGGGCGATGAACACTGAAGCTTTCTTT	CASSFGRAMNTEAFF
many	-	TRBV2	TRBJ2-3	TGTGCCAGCAGTGATCAAGGCTCAGCCTTTAGCACAGATACGCAGTATTTT	CASSDQGSAFSTDTQYF
-	-	TRBV20-1	TRBJ2-7	TGCAGTGCTAGAGAGTACTATACCTACGAGCAGTACTTC	CSAREYYTYEQYF
few	TRBD2	TRBV15	TRBJ2-1	TGTGCCACCAGCAGAGGGGCGGGAGGGTACAATGAGCAGTTCTTC	CATSRGAGGYNEQFF
-	TRBD2	TRBV20-1	TRBJ2-4	TGCAGTGCGACGGGACTAGGGCTAGCCAAAAACATTCAGTACTTC	CSATGLGLAKNIQYF
few	-	TRBV11-2	TRBJ2-7	TGTGCCAGCAGCCTCGCGTCCTACATCGAGCAGTACTTC	CASSLASYIEQYF
-	TRBD2	TRBV7-3	TRBJ2-7	TGTGCCAGCAGCCCAAGGGGCGGGGGTTCCTACGAGCAGTACTTC	CASSPRGGGSYEQYF
-	-	TRBV6-5	TRBJ1-1	TGTGCCAGCAGTTACAACCCGACCACTGAAGCTTTCTTT	CASSYNPTTEAFF
few	-	TRBV12-3/TRBV12-4	TRBJ2-5	TGTGCCAGCAGTTTAGAGGCAAGAGAGACCCAGTACTTC	CASSLEARETQYF
few	TRBD2	TRBV2	TRBJ2-4	TGTGCCAGCAGTGAAACCGGGACTACCGTAAACATTCAGTACTTC	CASSETGTTVNIQYF
-	TRBD2	TRBV10-3	TRBJ2-3	TGTGCCATCACCTGGACTAGCGGATCTAGCACAGATACGCAGTATTTT	CAITWTSGSSTDTQYF
-	-	TRBV2	TRBJ1-5	TGTGCCAGCAGTGAAGGTCAGAGAGCTTGGCCCCAGCATTTT	CASSEGQRAWPQHF
-	-	TRBV3-1	TRBJ2-3	TGTGCCAGCAGCCTCGAGGGAGACACAGATACGCAGTATTTT	CASSLEGDTDTQYF